The 4 T cell receptor beta chains listed next were all sequenced from one sample in a study of blood T cell repertoires in COVID-19. Libraries were prepared by immunoSEQ multiplex PCR; TCRdb keeps only in-frame clonotypes and omits some of them. The sample records about 170,000 clones, 85% being singletons. The sequenced sample consisted of peripheral blood. These receptors came from a human donor with acute or convalescent COVID-19. The donor label of this sample is uncertain.

The V gene is TRBV19, the J gene TRBJ2-5; TRBD2 might be the D (6 bases). In germline, CDR1 is LNHDA, CDR2 SQIVND (reference sequence). V was shortened by 3 bases and J by 2 bases, with 19 bases between the two germline ends. This CDR3 is 17 amino acids long. The CDR3 region is CASSIGLGTGTQETQYF. The CDR3 DNA is TGTGCCAGTAGTATTGGCCTTGGGACTGGAACTCAAGAGACCCAGTACTTC.

The chain recombines TRBV5-6 with TRBJ2-5; D is perhaps TRBD2 (5 bases). The ends were cut back, 4 bases at V and 3 bases at J, with 13 bases in the middle. The CDR3 loop spans 14 amino acids. Per the germline V gene, CDR1 is SGHDT and CDR2 is YYEEEE. This CDR3 is CASSLRTAKETQYF. The CDR3 DNA follows: TGTGCCAGCAGCCTACGGACTGCAAAAGAGACCCAGTACTTC.

The rearrangement joins TRBV19 to TRBJ2-3; TRBD2 aligns across 11 bases. CDR3 length: 16 amino acids. After removal of 3 bases from V and 6 bases from J, the junction contained 8 bases not matched to a gene. Germline lookup yields CDR1 LNHDA and CDR2 SQIVND (reference sequence). The DNA of the CDR3 is TGTGCCAGTAGTATGATAGCGGGGGGGCCGAGGGATACGCAGTATTTT. Amino acids: CASSMIAGGPRDTQYF.

The rearrangement links TRBV11-3 to TRBJ2-3, with 9 bases lining up with TRBD1. This CDR3 spans 17 amino acids. V was clipped by 1 base and J by 2 bases; unmatched bases: 7. The V gene's germline CDR1 is SGHNT and CDR2 YENEEA. CDR3 sequence (DNA): TGTGCCAGCAGCTTAGGGACAGGGGCCGAATTCACAGATACGCAGTATTTT. It is translated as CASSLGTGAEFTDTQYF. Full variable domain (missing parts from reference TRBV11-3 and TRBJ2-3): EAGVVQSPRYKIIEKKQPVAFWCNPISGHNTLYWYLQNLGQGPELLIRYENEEAVDDSQLPKDRFSAERLKGVDSTLKIQPAELGDSAVYLCASSLGTGAEFTDTQYFGPGTRLTVL.